This paragraph covers one TCR beta chain sequence. What it recognizes is unknown. The record originates from a study of CD8+ T cells in alopecia areata. About the research overall: At a dose of 5 to 10 mg twice daily, oral tofacitinib was given to treated patients. Points from the study as a whole: Researchers report lesional scalp, most notably alopecia totalis/universalis, outstripped normal scalp in clonality.

The treatment is: oral pan-JAK inhibitor, 5-10 mg twice daily. Sorted out of PBMCs were CD4+ T cells and CD8+ T cells. Germline assignment: CDR1 MNHEY and CDR2 SVGAGI. The length of the CDR3 is 12 residues. Between the trimmed V and J ends, which lost 7 bases and 1 base, there was a span of 7 bases. RNA, once extracted, was reverse transcribed into cDNA for use as the sequencing template. The data were produced by immunoSEQ multiplex PCR, yet TCRdb's version contains in-frame clones alone and is incomplete. The profile shows 200,000 to 250,000 clones, under 60% of them singletons. J is TRBJ1-1 and V is TRBV6-5; D is undetermined. The material was CD4+ T cells sorted from blood, obtained at week 4, from a patient treated with tofacitinib. The sequence was obtained from a human donor with alopecia areata. The CDR3 coding sequence is TGTGCCAGCATAGGTAGGAACACTGAAGCTTTCTTT. Its protein product is CASIGRNTEAFF.